This TCR beta chain was obtained from a study of control samples from healthy donors and cancer patients. This clone has a single count. Sequenced by immunoSEQ multiplex PCR; TCRdb stores in-frame clones only, minus some. The data hold under 150,000 clones, with 87% observed a single time. Source material: blood. The source is a man between 40 and 49 years old in good health.

CDR3 DNA sequence: TGTGCCAGCTCACCTGGACAGATGCTCGGGTATGGCTACACCTTC. Encoded protein: CASSPGQMLGYGYTF. The V gene is TRBV18, the J gene TRBJ1-2; possible D gene TRBD1, 6 bases. The CDR3 has 15 residues. Germline CDR1 and CDR2: KGHSH and LQKENI. V shed 3 bases and J shed 5 bases, with 16 bases lying between them. The full variable domain, rest sourced from reference TRBV18 and TRBJ1-2, is NAGVMQNPRHLVRRRGQEARLRCSPMKGHSHVYWYRQLPEEGLKFMVYLQKENIIDESGMPKERFSAEFPKEGPSILRIQQVVRGDSAAYFCASSPGQMLGYGYTFGSGTRLTVV.